This TCR beta chain was identified during a study of a mutant IDH1 vaccine in newly diagnosed glioma. Study details: All eight of the vaccinations patients received fell in weeks 1, 3, 5, 7, 11, 15, 19 and 23. Treated patients were roughly 62% male, roughly 38% female, mean age about 41 years. Antecedent treatment encompassed radiotherapy, temozolomide, or their combination; the majority received both.

The protocol was immunoSEQ multiplex PCR, while the TCRdb copy is restricted to in-frame clones and leaves out a portion. Of some 30,000 clones listed, 90% are singletons. The CDR3 has 18 amino acids. Germline assignment: CDR1 SEHNR and CDR2 FQNEAQ (reference sequence). Trimming pared 5 bases from V and 0 bases from J, leaving 17 bases between. About this clone: Its antigen is still unknown.

Time point specified: week 11, during vaccination. The study gave 300 ug of mutant IDH1 20-mer peptide per vaccine dose, with topical imiquimod. The chain is built from TRBV7-9 and TRBJ1-6; no clear D gene. This sequence was found in a man aged 18-30 years with glioma. Sequencing used PBMCs, obtained from a glioma patient whose treatment included an IDH1 peptide vaccine. The CDR3 DNA is TGTGCCAGCAGCCCGGCCCTGGAAGCGAGCTCCTATAATTCACCCCTCCACTTT. This translates into CASSPALEASSYNSPLHF.